A selection of T cell receptor beta chains follows, all from one sample in a study of blood T cell repertoires in COVID-19. Profiling relied on immunoSEQ multiplex PCR, and the TCRdb table lists in-frame clones only, not all of them. The data show roughly 250,000 clones, 81% seen once. Specimen: peripheral blood. The receptors were gathered from a woman in her sixties or seventies with active or convalescent COVID-19. Each CDR3 is given with its conserved first and last residue. Each record gives: J gene, V gene, D gene, CDR3 protein. The D gene is left open where the match is weak.

>TRBJ1-1|TRBV7-9|-
CASSLRGPNTEAFF
>TRBJ2-3|TRBV4-3|TRBD1
CASSPTGTGFSTDTQYF
>TRBJ2-1|TRBV18|TRBD1
CASSPPTGGLYNEQFF
>TRBJ2-3|TRBV4-3|TRBD2
CASSLVRGVQDTQYF
>TRBJ2-7|TRBV9|-
CASSVGRDFSYEQYF
>TRBJ2-3|TRBV19|-
CASSMEGRGGADTQYF
>TRBJ2-7|TRBV19|-
CASSIAQGTYEQYF
>TRBJ1-6|TRBV7-9|-
CASSGSRGSNSPLHF
>TRBJ1-1|TRBV6-6|-
CASSPVGQTLNTEAFF
>TRBJ1-5|TRBV5-6|TRBD1
CASSRTGFNQPQHF
>TRBJ1-2|TRBV2|TRBD1
CASSERQGNYGYTF
>TRBJ2-1|TRBV7-2|TRBD2
CATSPAGRYNEQFF
>TRBJ2-1|TRBV2|-
CASSENPTRFNEQFF
>TRBJ2-1|TRBV4-2|-
CASSLPRESEQFF
>TRBJ1-2|TRBV5-4|-
CASSPGVYGYTF
>TRBJ2-7|TRBV29-1|-
CSVDADATGTYEQYF
>TRBJ1-1|TRBV29-1|-
CSVAGRNTEAFF
>TRBJ1-1|TRBV18|-
CASSPPMNTEAFF